The source of this T cell receptor (beta chain) is a study of T cell changes during pregnancy in multiple sclerosis. This clone appeared once. This CDR3 spans 16 amino acids. The V gene's germline CDR1 is SGHTS and CDR2 YDEGEE. V gave up 0 bases and J gave up 0 bases, with 12 bases separating them. The data were produced by immunoSEQ multiplex PCR, yet TCRdb's version contains in-frame clones alone and is incomplete. The sample shows 70,000 to 80,000 clones, about 93% of them seen only once. The genes are TRBV5-8 and TRBJ1-2, with D uncertain. This TCR came from a female donor with multiple sclerosis, enrolled in a pregnancy study. The sequencing here drew on peripheral blood, taken in the first trimester of pregnancy. The CDR3 DNA reads as TGTGCCAGCAGCTTGGCATGGGCAGCCCCTAACTATGGCTACACCTTC. Protein product: CASSLAWAAPNYGYTF.